The clone carrying this T cell receptor (beta chain) occurred a few times. Its antigen remains unknown. The data derive from a study of CD8+ T cells in alopecia areata. Study-wide points: Persistence in scalp and blood during tofacitinib was observed for many expanded lesional clones. Given one nonresponder, whether baseline CD8+ expansion relates to response remains uncertain. Higher clonality was seen in lesional scalp than in normal scalp, especially in alopecia totalis/universalis.

As the sequencing template, cDNA was produced by extracting RNA and reverse transcribing it. TCRdb keeps only in-frame clones here, not all; method: immunoSEQ multiplex PCR. The data show around 300,000 clones, over 45% seen once. Treatment described: oral pan-JAK inhibitor, 5-10 mg twice daily. The specimen comprised CD4+ T cells sorted from blood, sampled around week 54, from a patient treated with tofacitinib. This TCR derives from a human donor with alopecia areata.

CDR3 residues: CASSLDRVRTDTQYF. CDR3 nucleotides: TGCGCCAGCAGCTTGGACAGGGTTCGAACAGATACGCAGTATTTT. The chain recombines TRBV5-1 with TRBJ2-3; D is perhaps TRBD1 (6 bases). Germline values: CDR1 SGHRS, CDR2 YFSETQ. This CDR3 contains 15 residues. V dropped 0 bases and J dropped 3 bases, with 11 bases sitting between them.